This TCR beta chain was documented in a study of CD8+ T cells in alopecia areata. Study-level points and caveats: Although TCR sharing was seen in mice, sharing across patients was less clear, possibly for HLA-related reasons.

On this clone itself: Its specificity is unknown.

Sequencing used cDNA as its template, made by extracting RNA and reverse transcribing it. Profiled with immunoSEQ multiplex PCR; TCRdb holds only in-frame clones, not every one. The table lists about 280,000 clones, roughly 60% of them singletons. As to treatment: oral pan-JAK inhibitor, 5-10 mg twice daily. Sorting from PBMCs produced CD4+ and CD8+ T cells. The clonotype was recovered from a human donor with alopecia areata. Here the sequenced sample was CD4+ T cells sorted from blood, taken at week 24, from a patient treated with tofacitinib.

The CDR3 bases are TGTGCCAGCAGTTACATGGCTGAAGCTTTCTTT. Its translation: CASSYMAEAFF. The chain is built from TRBV6-5 and TRBJ1-1; the D is unclear. This CDR3 is built from 11 residues. Germline loops: CDR1 MNHEY, CDR2 SVGAGI. Trimming left V 2 bases short and J 6 bases short, with 4 bases between.